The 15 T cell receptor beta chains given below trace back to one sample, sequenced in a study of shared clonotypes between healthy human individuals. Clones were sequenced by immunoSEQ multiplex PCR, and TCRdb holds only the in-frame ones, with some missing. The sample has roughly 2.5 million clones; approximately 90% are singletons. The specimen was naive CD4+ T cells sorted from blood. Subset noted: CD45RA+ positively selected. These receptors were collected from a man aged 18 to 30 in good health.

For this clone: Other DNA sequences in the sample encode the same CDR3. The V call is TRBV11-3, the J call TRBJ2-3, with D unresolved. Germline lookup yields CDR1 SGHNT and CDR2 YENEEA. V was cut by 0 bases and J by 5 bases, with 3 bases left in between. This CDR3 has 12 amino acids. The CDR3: CASSLDRDTQYF. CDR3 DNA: TGTGCCAGCAGCTTAGATCGAGATACGCAGTATTTT.

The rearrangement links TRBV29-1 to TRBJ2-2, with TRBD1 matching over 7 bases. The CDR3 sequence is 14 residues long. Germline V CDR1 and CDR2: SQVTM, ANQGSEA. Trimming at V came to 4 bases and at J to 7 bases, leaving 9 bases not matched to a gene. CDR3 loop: CSVGFRGIGGELFF. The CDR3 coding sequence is TGCAGCGTTGGTTTCAGGGGGATTGGCGGGGAGCTGTTTTTT.

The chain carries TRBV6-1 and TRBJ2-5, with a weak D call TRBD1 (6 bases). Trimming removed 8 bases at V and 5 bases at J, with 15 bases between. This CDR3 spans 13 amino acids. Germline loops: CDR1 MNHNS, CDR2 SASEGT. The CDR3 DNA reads TGTGCCAGCTCCGGACAGACCACGGAGACCCAGTACTTC. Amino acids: CASSGQTTETQYF.

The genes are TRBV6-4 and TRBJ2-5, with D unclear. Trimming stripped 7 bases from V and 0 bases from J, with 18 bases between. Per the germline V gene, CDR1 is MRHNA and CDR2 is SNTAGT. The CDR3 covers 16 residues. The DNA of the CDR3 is TGTGCCAGCAAGAAACGGACCGGGCGGTACCAAGAGACCCAGTACTTC. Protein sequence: CASKKRTGRYQETQYF.

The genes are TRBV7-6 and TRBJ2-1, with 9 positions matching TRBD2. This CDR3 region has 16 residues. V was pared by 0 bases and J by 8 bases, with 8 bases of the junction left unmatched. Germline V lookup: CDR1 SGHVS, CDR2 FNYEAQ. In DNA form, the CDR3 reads TGTGCCAGCAGCTTAGCGGGCAGCGGGAGGAGGGATGAGCAGTTCTTC. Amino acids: CASSLAGSGRRDEQFF. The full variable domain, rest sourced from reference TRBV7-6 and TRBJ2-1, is GAGVSQSPRYKVTKRGQDVALRCDPISGHVSLYWYRQALGQGPEFLTYFNYEAQQDKSGLPNDRFSAERPEGSISTLTIQRTEQRDSAMYRCASSLAGSGRRDEQFFGPGTRLTVL.

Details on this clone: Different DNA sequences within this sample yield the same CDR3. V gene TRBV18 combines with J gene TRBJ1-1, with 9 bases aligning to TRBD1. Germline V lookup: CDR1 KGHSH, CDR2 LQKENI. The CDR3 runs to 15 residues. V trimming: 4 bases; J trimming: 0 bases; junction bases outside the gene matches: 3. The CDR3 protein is CASSQGTGMNTEAFF. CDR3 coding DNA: TGTGCCAGCTCACAGGGGACAGGGATGAACACTGAAGCTTTCTTT.

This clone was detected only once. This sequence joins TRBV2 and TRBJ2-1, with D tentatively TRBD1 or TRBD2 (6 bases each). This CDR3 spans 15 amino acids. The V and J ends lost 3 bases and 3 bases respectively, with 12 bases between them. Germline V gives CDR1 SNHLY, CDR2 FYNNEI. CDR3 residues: CASSDGGTFYNEQFF. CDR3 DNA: TGTGCCAGCAGTGATGGGGGGACATTCTACAATGAGCAGTTCTTC.

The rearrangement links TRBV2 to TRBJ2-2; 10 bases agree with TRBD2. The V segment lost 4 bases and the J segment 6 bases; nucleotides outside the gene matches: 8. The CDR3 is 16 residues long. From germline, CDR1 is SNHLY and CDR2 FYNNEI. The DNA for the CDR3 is TGTGCCAGCAGTGTCACAGCGGGAGGGTGGCCCGGGGAGCTGTTTTTT. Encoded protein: CASSVTAGGWPGELFF.

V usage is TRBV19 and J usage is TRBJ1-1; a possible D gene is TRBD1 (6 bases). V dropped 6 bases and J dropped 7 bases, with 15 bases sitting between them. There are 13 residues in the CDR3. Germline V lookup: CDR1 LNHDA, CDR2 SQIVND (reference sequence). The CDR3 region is CASRGGGRFEAFF. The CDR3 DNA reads TGTGCCAGTAGAGGGGGGGGTCGGTTTGAAGCTTTCTTT.

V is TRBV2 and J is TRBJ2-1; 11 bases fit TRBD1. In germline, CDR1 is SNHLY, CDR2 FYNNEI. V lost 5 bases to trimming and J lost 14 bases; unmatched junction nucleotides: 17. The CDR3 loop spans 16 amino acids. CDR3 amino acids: CASSRTTVGTGGREFF. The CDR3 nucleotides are TGTGCCAGCAGTCGAACCACCGTGGGGACAGGGGGAAGGGAGTTCTTC. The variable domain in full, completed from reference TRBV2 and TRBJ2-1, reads EPEVTQTPSHQVTQMGQEVILRCVPISNHLYFYWYRQILGQKVEFLVSFYNNEISEKSEIFDDQFSVERPDGSNFTLKIRSTKLEDSAMYFCASSRTTVGTGGREFFGPGTRLTVL.

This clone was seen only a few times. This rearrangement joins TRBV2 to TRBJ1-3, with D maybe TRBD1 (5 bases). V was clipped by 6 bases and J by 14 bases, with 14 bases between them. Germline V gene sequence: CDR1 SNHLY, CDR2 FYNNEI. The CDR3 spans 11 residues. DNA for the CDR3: TGTGCCAGCAGAAGAACGGGGCTGGTATATTTT. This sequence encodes CASRRTGLVYF.

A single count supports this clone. CDR3 residues: CASSSSGTGGHEQYF. In nucleotides, the CDR3 is TGTGCCAGCAGCTCCTCCGGGACAGGGGGCCACGAGCAGTACTTC. This sequence joins TRBV7-9 and TRBJ2-7; TRBD1 matches at 12 bases. Germline CDR1 is SEHNR and CDR2 is FQNEAQ (reference sequence). This CDR3 spans 15 amino acids. The V and J ends lost 4 bases and 5 bases, in that order; junction bases with no gene match: 6.

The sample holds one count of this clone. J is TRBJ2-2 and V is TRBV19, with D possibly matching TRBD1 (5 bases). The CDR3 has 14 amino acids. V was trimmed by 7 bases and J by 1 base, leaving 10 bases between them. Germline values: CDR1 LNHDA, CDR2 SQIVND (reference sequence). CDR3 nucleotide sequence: TGTGCCAGTAAAGACGGACAGAACACCGGGGAGCTGTTTTTT. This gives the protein CASKDGQNTGELFF.

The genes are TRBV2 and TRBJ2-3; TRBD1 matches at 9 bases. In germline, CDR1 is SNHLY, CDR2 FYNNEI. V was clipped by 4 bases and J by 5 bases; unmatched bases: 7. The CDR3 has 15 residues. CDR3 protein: CASSVGQGFGDTQYF. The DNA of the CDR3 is TGTGCCAGCAGTGTGGGACAGGGATTCGGAGATACGCAGTATTTT.

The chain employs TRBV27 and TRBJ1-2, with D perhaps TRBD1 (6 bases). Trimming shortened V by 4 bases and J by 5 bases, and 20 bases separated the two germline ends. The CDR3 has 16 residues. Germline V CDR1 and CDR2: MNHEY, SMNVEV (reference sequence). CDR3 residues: CASSSIHRELGYGYTF. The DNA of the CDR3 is TGTGCCAGCAGTTCAATCCACAGGGAGTTGGGTTATGGCTACACCTTC.